The TCR beta chain under discussion was sequenced for a study of cytomegalovirus exposure and HLA in healthy donors. PCR was performed using 60 Vbeta and 13 Jbeta primers. The data were produced by immunoSEQ multiplex PCR, yet TCRdb's version contains in-frame clones alone and is incomplete. The table has 110,000 to 150,000 clones, about four fifths seen once; the top ten hold 3.1%. Findings and limits, study-wide: Prediction of most subjects' HLA-A and HLA-B alleles by TCR beta sequences was reportedly accurate.

About this clone: Its matching antigen is unknown.

CDR1 is LGHNA and CDR2 is YSLEER in the germline V gene. After removal of 0 bases from V and 5 bases from J, the junction contained 6 bases not matched to a gene. CDR3 length: 15 amino acids. What was sequenced was PBMCs. The sequence was obtained from a female donor in good health and CMV-seronegative. This chain uses TRBV4-3 with TRBJ1-2; 7 positions agree with TRBD1. CDR3 DNA sequence: TGCGCCAGCAGCCAAGATATAACAGGGGATTATGGCTACACCTTC. Its translation: CASSQDITGDYGYTF.